Listed below are T cell receptor beta chains from one sample, sequenced in a study of shared clonotypes between healthy human individuals. Sequencing was performed with immunoSEQ multiplex PCR; in TCRdb, only in-frame clones are kept and a portion is missing. In the table there are some 1,100,000 clones, 78% of which are singletons. Sample: memory CD4+ T cells from PBMCs. The origin of the receptors is a man aged 18-30 years in good health. Some clones in this sample may be carry-over from other donors' samples. Both conserved end residues are part of each CDR3. D genes are given only for firm matches. Clone size is stated in some rows and not others, as once, few, many or a class when expanded.

>TRBJ2-7|TRBV28|-|-
TGTGCCAGCAGGAGGGCCTACGAGCAGTACTTC
CASRRAYEQYF
>TRBJ2-5|TRBV2|-|-
TGTGCCAGCAGGGCAGGCCCCGGGGGCGCAGGAGAGACCCAGTACTTC
CASRAGPGGAGETQYF
>TRBJ1-5|TRBV7-2|once|TRBD1
TGTGCCAGCAGCTCTTTGACAGGGGACCATCAGCCCCAGCATTTT
CASSSLTGDHQPQHF
>TRBJ2-5|TRBV11-1|few|-
TGTGCCAGCAGCTTAGCGACGAACGTAGGAGAGACCCAGTACTTC
CASSLATNVGETQYF
>TRBJ2-5|TRBV2|many|-
TGTGCCAGCAGTGCCCGGGGGACCCAGTACTTC
CASSARGTQYF
>TRBJ2-7|TRBV15|-|-
TGTGCCACCAGCCCCCGGCAGGGCTCCTACGAGCAGTACTTC
CATSPRQGSYEQYF
>TRBJ2-2|TRBV5-4|once|-
TGTGCCAGCAGACAGACGTGGACCGGGGAGCTGTTTTTT
CASRQTWTGELFF
>TRBJ2-1|TRBV7-3|few|TRBD2
TGTGCCAGCAGCCCTACTAGCGGGATCTACAATGAGCAGTTCTTC
CASSPTSGIYNEQFF
>TRBJ2-7|TRBV7-2|-|-
TGTGCCAGCAGCTTAGTGGGAGGCCTCTCCTACGAGCAGTACTTC
CASSLVGGLSYEQYF
>TRBJ2-5|TRBV7-9|-|TRBD2
TGTGCCAGCAGCTGGCGGGAGAGTGAGACCCAGTACTTC
CASSWRESETQYF
>TRBJ1-1|TRBV5-1|-|-
TGCGCCAGCAGGGCCAACTCTGGGAACACTGAAGCTTTCTTT
CASRANSGNTEAFF
>TRBJ2-1|TRBV18|-|-
TGTGCCAGCTCACCACCTGGACAGTTCTACAATGAGCAGTTCTTC
CASSPPGQFYNEQFF
>TRBJ1-2|TRBV19|few|TRBD1
TGTGCCAGTAGTTCGAGGGGGCGTACCAATGGCTACACCTTC
CASSSRGRTNGYTF
>TRBJ2-1|TRBV30|-|-
TGTGCCGAAAGGGGCCCGGGCCCCGAGAATGAGCAGTTCTTC
CAERGPGPENEQFF
>TRBJ2-1|TRBV28|few|TRBD2
TGTGCCAGCAGTCCTCAAACTAGCGGGGGGAGCTCCTACAATGAGCAGTTCTTC
CASSPQTSGGSSYNEQFF
>TRBJ2-1|TRBV7-3|once|TRBD2
TGTGCCAGCAGCTTAAGACTAGCGGCAAACTATGAGCAGTTCTTC
CASSLRLAANYEQFF
>TRBJ1-4|TRBV5-1|-|-
TGCGCCAGCAGCTCAGGTGGGGAGGGGGAAAAACTGTTTTTT
CASSSGGEGEKLFF
>TRBJ2-5|TRBV28|-|-
TGTGCCAGTAAACTCGAGGAGACCCAGTACTTC
CASKLEETQYF
>TRBJ2-5|TRBV28|-|-
TGTGCCAGCAGTTCCGGAGGGGGGCGAGAGACCCAGTACTTC
CASSSGGGRETQYF
>TRBJ1-2|TRBV5-4|-|TRBD1
TGTGCCAGCAGCCCGGACAGGTTAGGCTACACCTTC
CASSPDRLGYTF
>TRBJ1-4|TRBV5-1|-|-
TGCGCCAGCAGCATACCGAGGGGAGGTAATGAAAAACTGTTTTTT
CASSIPRGGNEKLFF
>TRBJ1-3|TRBV18|-|-
TGTGCCAGCTCACCACCAGGGCGAAACCGATTCAGCTCTGGAAACACCATATATTTT
CASSPPGRNRFSSGNTIYF
>TRBJ2-7|TRBV28|-|TRBD1
TGTGCCAGCAGTTTGGGGACAGGGCACTACGAGCAGTACTTC
CASSLGTGHYEQYF
>TRBJ2-1|TRBV9|-|-
TGTGCCAGCAGCGAGGGTCCCCTGGGTAGCAGGAGCTCCTACAATGAGCAGTTCTTC
CASSEGPLGSRSSYNEQFF
>TRBJ2-7|TRBV7-9|many|TRBD1
TGTGCCAGCAGCTTAGCGGTGAGAACAGGGGGACTGGGGTCCTACGAGCAGTACTTC
CASSLAVRTGGLGSYEQYF
>TRBJ1-2|TRBV2|-|-
TGTGCCAGCAAACAACGATTTAGGACAGTCTCTGACTATGGCTACACCTTC
CASKQRFRTVSDYGYTF
>TRBJ1-5|TRBV5-4|many|-
TGTCCTGCCCGGGTTAGGGTTCAGCCCCAGCATTTT
CPARVRVQPQHF
>TRBJ2-3|TRBV19|-|-
TGTGCCAGTAGTCTAAGCACAGATACGCAGTATTTT
CASSLSTDTQYF
>TRBJ2-3|TRBV2|few|-
TGTGCCAGCAGTTGGGCAGATACGCAGTATTTT
CASSWADTQYF
>TRBJ2-3|TRBV30|-|TRBD2
TGTGCCTGGAGTCAGGGACTAGCAACAGATACGCAGTATTTT
CAWSQGLATDTQYF
>TRBJ1-1|TRBV6-4|-|-
TGTGCCAGCAGTGACACAAAACTCCGGGACCACCTTGCGAACACTGAAGCTTTCTTT
CASSDTKLRDHLANTEAFF
>TRBJ2-5|TRBV7-2|-|-
TGTGCCAGCAGCTTATCCGGGGGCCATGAGACCCAGTACTTC
CASSLSGGHETQYF
>TRBJ1-6|TRBV6-1|-|-
TGTGCCAGCGGCCAGGTCGTCTCTTCACCCCTCCACTTT
CASGQVVSSPLHF
>TRBJ2-5|TRBV11-3|-|-
TGTGCCAGCAGCTTAAGTTCGGTCCACCAAGAGACCCAGTACTTC
CASSLSSVHQETQYF
>TRBJ2-7|TRBV5-1|-|-
TGCGCCAGCAGCTTGAGACGGGGGGCTTCTTTCTACGAGCAGTACTTC
CASSLRRGASFYEQYF
>TRBJ1-5|TRBV19|-|-
TGTGCCAGTTCAATTATAGGAGGTTATAGCAATCAGCCCCAGCATTTT
CASSIIGGYSNQPQHF
>TRBJ2-1|TRBV27|many|-
TGTGCCAGCAGCACAAAGGTAGGGCGCCGTACCTACAATGAGCAGTTCTTC
CASSTKVGRRTYNEQFF
>TRBJ1-1|TRBV10-1|many|TRBD1
TGCGCCACCGGGGGACAGGGTCGTATGGGCACTGAAGCTTTCTTT
CATGGQGRMGTEAFF
>TRBJ2-2|TRBV4-2|-|TRBD2
TGTGCCAGCAGCCAAGATCTCAGCGGGAGAGATACCGGGGAGCTGTTTTTT
CASSQDLSGRDTGELFF
>TRBJ2-5|TRBV28|-|-
TGTGCCAGCAGTTTGTCGTACCAAGAGACCCAGTACTTC
CASSLSYQETQYF
>TRBJ2-4|TRBV19|once|-
TGTGCCAGTAGTATAGAGGGGATAGCCAAAAACATTCAGTACTTC
CASSIEGIAKNIQYF
>TRBJ1-2|TRBV18|once|TRBD1
TGTGCCAGCTCACCACCGGGGGACAGGGTGTACACCTTC
CASSPPGDRVYTF
>TRBJ1-1|TRBV6-6|-|-
TGTGCCAGCAGTTACTCGGGCAGCATAGTTGAAGCTTTCTTT
CASSYSGSIVEAFF
>TRBJ2-1|TRBV28|once|-
TGTGCCAGCAGTTTGGGTCTAGCGTCGAACAATGAGCAGTTCTTC
CASSLGLASNNEQFF
>TRBJ2-7|TRBV14|few|-
TGTGCCAGCAGCCAAGCAGGGTTGCCCTACGAGCAGTACTTC
CASSQAGLPYEQYF
>TRBJ2-5|TRBV9|-|-
TGTGCCAGCAGCGTTTCGGCGGTTATAGGCGAGACCCAGTACTTC
CASSVSAVIGETQYF
>TRBJ2-1|TRBV28|-|TRBD1
TGTGCCAGCAGCGATCCAGGACAGGGGGAAGATGAGCAGTTCTTC
CASSDPGQGEDEQFF
>TRBJ1-1|TRBV9|-|-
TGTGCCAGCAGCGGGACTCAGGGTACTGAAGCTTTCTTT
CASSGTQGTEAFF
>TRBJ2-7|TRBV14|few|TRBD2
TGTGCCAGCAGCCAGTCACCGGGACTAGCGATCCACTCCTACGAGCAGTACTTC
CASSQSPGLAIHSYEQYF
>TRBJ1-1|TRBV5-1|-|-
TGCGCCAGCAGCCTCGTTGGGGGGAACACTGAAGCTTTCTTT
CASSLVGGNTEAFF
>TRBJ1-5|TRBV10-1|few|-
TGCGCCAGCAGTAACCTCCGGGACACCAATCAGCCCCAGCATTTT
CASSNLRDTNQPQHF
>TRBJ1-1|TRBV19|-|TRBD1
TGTGCCAGTAGTCGGGACAGCTTCGGGACTGAAGCTTTCTTT
CASSRDSFGTEAFF
>TRBJ1-4|TRBV7-2|many|TRBD1
TGTGCCAGCAGCCCCCGGGGACAGGGGCTCCTCAGAGGGGAAAAACTGTTTTTT
CASSPRGQGLLRGEKLFF
>TRBJ1-1|TRBV18|-|-
TGCGCCGGGACGGGAAACTTGAACACTGAAGCTTTCTTT
CAGTGNLNTEAFF